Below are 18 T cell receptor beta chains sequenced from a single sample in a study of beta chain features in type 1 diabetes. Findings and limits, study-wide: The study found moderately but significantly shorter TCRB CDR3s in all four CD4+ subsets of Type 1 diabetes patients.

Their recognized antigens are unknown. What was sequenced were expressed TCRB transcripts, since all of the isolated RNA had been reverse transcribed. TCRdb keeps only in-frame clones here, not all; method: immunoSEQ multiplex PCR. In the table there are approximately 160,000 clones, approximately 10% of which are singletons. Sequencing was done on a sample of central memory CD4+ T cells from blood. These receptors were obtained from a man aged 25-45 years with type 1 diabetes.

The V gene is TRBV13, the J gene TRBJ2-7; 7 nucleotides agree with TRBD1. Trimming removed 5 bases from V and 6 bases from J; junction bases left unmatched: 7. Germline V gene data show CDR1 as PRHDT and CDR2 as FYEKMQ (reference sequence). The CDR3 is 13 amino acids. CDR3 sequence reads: CASSTSTGTEQYF. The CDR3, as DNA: TGTGCCAGCAGCACCTCGACAGGGACCGAGCAGTACTTC.

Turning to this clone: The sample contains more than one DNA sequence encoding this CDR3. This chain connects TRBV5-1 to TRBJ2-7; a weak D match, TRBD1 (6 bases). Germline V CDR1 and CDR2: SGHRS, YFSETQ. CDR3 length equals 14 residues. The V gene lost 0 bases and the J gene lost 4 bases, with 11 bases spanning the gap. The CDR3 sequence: CASSLGQDLYEQYF. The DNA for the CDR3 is TGCGCCAGCAGCTTGGGACAGGATCTATACGAGCAGTACTTC.

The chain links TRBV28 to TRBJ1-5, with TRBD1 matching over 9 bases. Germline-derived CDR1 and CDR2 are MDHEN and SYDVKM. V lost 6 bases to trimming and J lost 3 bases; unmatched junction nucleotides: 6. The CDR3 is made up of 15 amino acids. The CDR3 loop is CASRQGDRDNQPQHF. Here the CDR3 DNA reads TGTGCCAGCAGACAGGGGGACAGGGACAATCAGCCCCAGCATTTT.

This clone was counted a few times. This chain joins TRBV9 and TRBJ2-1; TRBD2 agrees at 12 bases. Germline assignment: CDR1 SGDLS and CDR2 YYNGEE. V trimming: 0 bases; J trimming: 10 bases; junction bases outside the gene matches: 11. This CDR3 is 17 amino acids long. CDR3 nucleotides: TGTGCCAGCAGCGTAGAAACTAGCGGGAGGTGGGGAGTCGAGCAGTTCTTC. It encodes CASSVETSGRWGVEQFF. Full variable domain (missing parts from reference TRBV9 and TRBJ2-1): DSGVTQTPKHLITATGQRVTLRCSPRSGDLSVYWYQQSLDQGLQFLIQYYNGEERAKGNILERFSAQQFPDLHSELNLSSLELGDSALYFCASSVETSGRWGVEQFFGPGTRLTVL.

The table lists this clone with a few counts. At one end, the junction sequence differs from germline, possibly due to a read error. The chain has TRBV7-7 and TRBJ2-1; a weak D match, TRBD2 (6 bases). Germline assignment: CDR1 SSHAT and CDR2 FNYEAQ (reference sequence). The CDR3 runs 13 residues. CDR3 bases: TGTGCTAGCAGCTTAGGGACTCGCAATGAGCAGTTCTTC. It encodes CASSLGTRNEQFF.

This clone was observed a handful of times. Here the CDR3 reads CASSALDRGVGETQYF. The CDR3 DNA follows: TGTGCCAGCAGCGCCTTGGACAGGGGTGTAGGAGAGACCCAGTACTTC. This chain links TRBV7-3 with TRBJ2-5, with TRBD1 identical over 9 bases. Germline V gene lookup returns CDR1 SGHTA and CDR2 FQGTGA. V dropped 5 bases and J dropped 4; count of bases not matched to a gene: 11. The CDR3 spans 16 residues.

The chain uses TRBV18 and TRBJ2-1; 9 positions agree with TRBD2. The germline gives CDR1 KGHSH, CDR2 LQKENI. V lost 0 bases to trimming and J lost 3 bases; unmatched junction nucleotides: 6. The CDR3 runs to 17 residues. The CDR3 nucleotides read TGTGCCAGCTCACCACCGGCGGGAGGGCCTGTCTACAATGAGCAGTTCTTC. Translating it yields CASSPPAGGPVYNEQFF.

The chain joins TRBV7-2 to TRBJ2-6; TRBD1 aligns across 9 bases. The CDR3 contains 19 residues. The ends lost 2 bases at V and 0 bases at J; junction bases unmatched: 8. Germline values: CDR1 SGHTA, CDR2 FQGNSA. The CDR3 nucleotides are TGTGCCAGCAGCTTAACCCGGACAGGGGACTTCTCTGGGGCCAACGTCCTGACTTTC. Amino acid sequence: CASSLTRTGDFSGANVLTF.

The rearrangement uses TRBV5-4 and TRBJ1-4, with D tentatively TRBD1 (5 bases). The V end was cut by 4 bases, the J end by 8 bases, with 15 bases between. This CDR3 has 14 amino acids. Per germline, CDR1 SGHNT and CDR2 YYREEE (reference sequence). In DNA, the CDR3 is TGTGCCAGCAGCCAAGGGGATGTGGGGGAAAAACTGTTTTTT. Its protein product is CASSQGDVGEKLFF.

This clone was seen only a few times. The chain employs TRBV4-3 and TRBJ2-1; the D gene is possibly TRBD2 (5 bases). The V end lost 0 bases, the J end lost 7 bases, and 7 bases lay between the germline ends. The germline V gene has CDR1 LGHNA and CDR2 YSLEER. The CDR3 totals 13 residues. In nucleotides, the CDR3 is TGCGCCAGCAGCCAAGAACTAGATAATGAGCAGTTCTTC. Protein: CASSQELDNEQFF.

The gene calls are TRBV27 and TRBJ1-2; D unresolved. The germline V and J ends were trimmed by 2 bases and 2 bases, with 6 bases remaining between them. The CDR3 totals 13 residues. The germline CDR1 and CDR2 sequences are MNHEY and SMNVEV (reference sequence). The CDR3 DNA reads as TGTGCCAGCAGTTTACAATCCAACTATGGCTACACCTTC. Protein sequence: CASSLQSNYGYTF.

The CDR3 protein is CASGGWNQPQHF. CDR3 sequence (DNA): TGTGCCAGCGGCGGCTGGAATCAGCCCCAGCATTTT. This sequence joins TRBV2 and TRBJ1-5, with D uncertain. The CDR3 spans 12 residues. In germline, CDR1 is SNHLY, CDR2 FYNNEI. Trimming removed 8 bases at V and 4 bases at J, with 9 bases between.

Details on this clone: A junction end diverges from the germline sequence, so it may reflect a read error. The CDR3: CAWNTLSYEQYF. The CDR3 DNA is TGTGCCTGGAATACGCTCTCCTACGAGCAATACTTC. This chain links TRBV30 with TRBJ2-7; D remains unclear. The CDR3 totals 12 residues. Germline V gives CDR1 GTSNPN, CDR2 SVGIG (reference sequence).

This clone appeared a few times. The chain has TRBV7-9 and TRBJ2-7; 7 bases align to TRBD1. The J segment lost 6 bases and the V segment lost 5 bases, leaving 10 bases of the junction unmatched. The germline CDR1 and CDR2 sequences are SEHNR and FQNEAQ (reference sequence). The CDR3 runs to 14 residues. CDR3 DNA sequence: TGTGCCAGCAGCCGCTGGGACAGAACTATCGAGCAGTACTTC. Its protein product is CASSRWDRTIEQYF.

The CDR3 DNA follows: TGCGCCAGCAGCCCGTCCCGGGACAGGGAGAACACTGAAGCTTTCTTT. Its protein is CASSPSRDRENTEAFF. J is TRBJ1-1 and V is TRBV4-1, with 9 nucleotides matching TRBD1. The CDR3 is made up of 16 amino acids. The germline CDR1 and CDR2 sequences are MGHRA and YSYEKL. V shed 4 bases and J 1 base; nucleotides not matched to a gene: 7.

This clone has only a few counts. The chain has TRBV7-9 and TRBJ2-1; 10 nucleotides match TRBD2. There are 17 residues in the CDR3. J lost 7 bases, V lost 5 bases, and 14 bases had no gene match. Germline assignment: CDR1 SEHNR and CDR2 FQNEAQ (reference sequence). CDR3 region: CASSALDSGLAANEQFF. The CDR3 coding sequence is TGTGCCAGCAGCGCTCTTGATTCCGGACTAGCGGCTAATGAGCAGTTCTTC.

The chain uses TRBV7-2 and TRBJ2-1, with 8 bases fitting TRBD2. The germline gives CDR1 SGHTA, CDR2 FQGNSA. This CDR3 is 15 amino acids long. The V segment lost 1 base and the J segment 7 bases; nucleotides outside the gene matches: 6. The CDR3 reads CASSLVGVAGNEQFF. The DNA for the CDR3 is TGTGCCAGCAGCTTAGTCGGAGTAGCGGGGAATGAGCAGTTCTTC.

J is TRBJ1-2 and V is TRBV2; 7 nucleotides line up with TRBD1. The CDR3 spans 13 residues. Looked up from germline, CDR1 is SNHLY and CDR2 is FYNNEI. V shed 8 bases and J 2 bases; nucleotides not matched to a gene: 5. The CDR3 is CASVGQTNYGYTF. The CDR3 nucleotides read TGTGCCAGCGTGGGACAGACCAACTATGGCTACACCTTC.